What follows is one T cell receptor (beta chain) and its context. The antigen is not known. This specimen belongs to a study of T-cell memory formation after mild COVID-19. Study overall: TCR clusters showed largely donor specificity.

Study-level results: Shrinking CD4+ clones resided mostly in CM and EM, and CD8+ ones in EMRA. Later expanders leaned toward CD4+, whereas clones contracting from day 15 to 85 were balanced CD4/CD8.

TCRdb independently ran MiXCR on the 5' RACE reads; one entry per CDR3 protein. The sample records around 390,000 distinct CDR3 sequences, more than 15% being singletons. The CDR3 loop spans 13 amino acids. Germline V gives CDR1 SQVTM, CDR2 ANQGSEA. V was trimmed by 6 bases and J by 7 bases, leaving 16 bases between them. Sequencing was done on a sample of PBMCs or a T cell subset sorted from them (not recorded which). This receptor was taken from a man aged 18 to 30 who had mild COVID-19 (a few samples of this study predate the infection). Cell type and time point are not known. The rearrangement uses TRBV29-1 and TRBJ2-1; tentatively, D is TRBD1 or TRBD2 (5 bases each). CDR3 in amino acids: CSVWGATGNEQFF. In DNA, the CDR3 is TGCAGCGTCTGGGGCGCGACGGGGAATGAGCAGTTCTTC.